Listed here are 23 T cell receptor beta chains from one sample, sequenced in a study of T cell changes during pregnancy in multiple sclerosis. This table comes from immunoSEQ multiplex PCR, and its TCRdb copy is limited to in-frame clones, with some not included. The table lists 70,000 to 95,000 clones, about nine tenths of them singletons, with 1.5% to 2% in the top ten. Sequenced material: peripheral blood, taken before pregnancy. The receptors come from a female donor with multiple sclerosis, enrolled in a pregnancy study.

V usage is TRBV6-5 and J usage is TRBJ1-5; no clear D gene. Germline CDR1 MNHEY, CDR2 SVGAGI. This CDR3 has 14 amino acids. Trimming took off 4 bases at V and 4 bases at J, with 11 bases between the two ends. CDR3 coding DNA: TGTGCCAGCAGTTCCCTGAGGTGGAATCAGCCCCAGCATTTT. This translates into CASSSLRWNQPQHF.

The rearrangement links TRBV28 to TRBJ1-1, with 10 bases aligning to TRBD1. Germline V lookup: CDR1 MDHEN, CDR2 SYDVKM. The CDR3 sequence is 15 residues long. With V trimmed by 6 bases and J by 5 bases, 9 bases remained unmatched. CDR3 sequence: CASSRSTGGRTEAFF. The CDR3 DNA follows: TGTGCCAGCAGCCGATCGACAGGGGGCAGGACTGAAGCTTTCTTT. Variable domain in full (rest from reference TRBV28 and TRBJ1-1): DVKVTQSSRYLVKRTGEKVFLECVQDMDHENMFWYRQDPGLGLRLIYFSYDVKMKEKGDIPEGYSVSREKKERFSLILESASTNQTSMYLCASSRSTGGRTEAFFGQGTRLTVV.

The rearrangement joins TRBV27 to TRBJ2-4; maybe TRBD2 (6 bases). V dropped 2 bases and J dropped 7 bases, with 15 bases sitting between them. From germline, CDR1 is MNHEY and CDR2 SMNVEV (reference sequence). This CDR3 comprises 15 residues. The CDR3 protein is CASSLLPVGRNIQYF. In nucleotides, the CDR3 is TGTGCCAGCAGTTTACTTCCCGTAGGGAGGAACATTCAGTACTTC.

CDR3 amino acids: CASSLEGFGETQYF. The CDR3 DNA sequence: TGCGCCAGCAGCTTGGAGGGGTTTGGGGAGACCCAGTACTTC. This rearrangement joins TRBV5-1 to TRBJ2-5; D perhaps matches TRBD1 (5 bases). The ends were cut back, 0 bases at V and 5 bases at J, with 11 bases in the middle. The germline V gene has CDR1 SGHRS and CDR2 YFSETQ. This CDR3 is 14 amino acids long. Complete variable domain (other parts from reference TRBV5-1 and TRBJ2-5): KAGVTQTPRYLIKTRGQQVTLSCSPISGHRSVSWYQQTPGQGLQFLFEYFSETQRNKGNFPGRFSGRQFSNSRSEMNVSTLELGDSALYLCASSLEGFGETQYFGPGTRLLVL.

V gene TRBV5-1 combines with J gene TRBJ2-3, with 7 positions matching TRBD2. The CDR3 spans 17 residues. The J segment lost 2 bases and the V segment lost 3 bases, leaving 12 bases of the junction unmatched. The germline V gene encodes CDR1 SGHRS and CDR2 YFSETQ. The CDR3 nucleotides read TGCGCCAGCAGCTGGCGTGGTGGCGGGGGAGCCACAGATACGCAGTATTTT. This gives the protein CASSWRGGGGATDTQYF.

This clone has a single count. This chain connects TRBV2 to TRBJ2-2; TRBD1 matches at 10 bases. Germline CDR1 reads SNHLY; CDR2 reads FYNNEI. V lost 4 bases to trimming and J lost 0 bases; unmatched junction nucleotides: 5. There are 17 residues in the CDR3. The CDR3 bases are TGTGCCAGCAGTGGGGGACAGGGGAGATCGAACACCGGGGAGCTGTTTTTT. Translating it yields CASSGGQGRSNTGELFF.

The chain joins TRBV7-2 to TRBJ2-5; 7 positions agree with TRBD2. Germline lookup yields CDR1 SGHTA and CDR2 FQGNSA. V lost 2 bases, J lost 2 bases, and 5 bases stayed unmatched. The CDR3 sequence is 15 residues long. The CDR3 sequence is CASSLFGGLQETQYF. Written as DNA, the CDR3 is TGTGCCAGCAGCTTATTTGGGGGACTACAAGAGACCCAGTACTTC.

The genes are TRBV10-3 and TRBJ1-1; no definite D call. This CDR3 contains 13 residues. Trimming shortened V by 6 bases and J by 4 bases, and 12 bases separated the two germline ends. Germline V gene sequence: CDR1 ENHRY, CDR2 SYGVKD. The CDR3 sequence is CAISQIGGTEAFF. CDR3 DNA: TGTGCCATCAGCCAAATCGGTGGCACTGAAGCTTTCTTT.

This clone has a single count. The CDR3 sequence: CAWNPPGRGGNTEAFF. The CDR3 DNA reads TGTGCCTGGAATCCACCAGGGAGAGGGGGGAACACTGAAGCTTTCTTT. This sequence joins TRBV30 and TRBJ1-1; D is possibly TRBD1 (6 bases). Germline V gene sequence: CDR1 GTSNPN, CDR2 SVGIG (reference sequence). The germline V and J ends were trimmed by 4 bases and 1 base, with 19 bases remaining between them. The CDR3 contains 16 residues.

This clone appeared once. The chain has TRBV19 and TRBJ2-2; 7 bases are shared with TRBD2. CDR3 length: 16 amino acids. The ends lost 3 bases at V and 3 bases at J; junction bases unmatched: 7. Germline CDR1 reads LNHDA; CDR2 reads SQIVND (reference sequence). The CDR3 region has the DNA TGTGCCAGTAGTATTAGCGGCGGGAGATACACCGGGGAGCTGTTTTTT. Its translation is CASSISGGRYTGELFF.

The chain uses TRBV5-6 and TRBJ1-2, with D perhaps matching TRBD1 (5 bases). The CDR3 covers 14 residues. Between the trimmed V and J ends, which lost 0 bases and 5 bases, there was a span of 11 bases. CDR1 SGHDT and CDR2 YYEEEE come from the germline V gene. The CDR3 loop reads CASSLDRREYGYTF. The CDR3 DNA reads as TGTGCCAGCAGCTTGGACAGGCGAGAGTATGGCTACACCTTC.

The chain is built from TRBV18 and TRBJ1-1, with D perhaps TRBD1 (5 bases). The CDR3 has 14 residues. The ends were cut back, 3 bases at V and 1 base at J, with 9 bases in the middle. CDR1 is KGHSH, CDR2 LQKENI, per germline. The chain's CDR3 is CASSPAGQNTEAFF. CDR3 in DNA: TGTGCCAGCTCACCGGCGGGGCAGAACACTGAAGCTTTCTTT. The full variable domain, its missing parts supplied by reference TRBV18 and TRBJ1-1, is NAGVMQNPRHLVRRRGQEARLRCSPMKGHSHVYWYRQLPEEGLKFMVYLQKENIIDESGMPKERFSAEFPKEGPSILRIQQVVRGDSAAYFCASSPAGQNTEAFFGQGTRLTVV.

The gene calls are TRBV11-2 and TRBJ1-4; tentative D call: TRBD1 (6 bases). The CDR3 has 14 amino acids. Germline V CDR1 and CDR2: SGHAT, FQNNGV. V was trimmed by 5 bases and J by 3 bases, leaving 10 bases between them. DNA of the CDR3: TGTGCCAGCAGCCCGGACAGCTCTAATGAAAAACTGTTTTTT. Its translation is CASSPDSSNEKLFF.

In nucleotides, the CDR3 is TGTGCCAGCAGCCGAGACAGGACCGGGGAGCTGTTTTTT. Translating it yields CASSRDRTGELFF. The chain links TRBV11-3 to TRBJ2-2; D might be TRBD1 (6 bases). Germline V CDR1 and CDR2: SGHNT, YENEEA. Trimming removed 5 bases from V and 5 bases from J, with 9 bases in between. This CDR3 has 13 residues.

The chain links TRBV4-1 to TRBJ1-1; TRBD1 might be the D (6 bases). The CDR3 is 12 residues long. Trimming removed 6 bases from V and 6 bases from J, with 11 bases in between. Germline V gene sequence: CDR1 MGHRA, CDR2 YSYEKL. CDR3 in DNA: TGCGCCAGCAGTTTCAGGGGAGCTGAAGCTTTCTTT. Translated, it gives CASSFRGAEAFF.

This clone has only one observation. J is TRBJ2-1 and V is TRBV4-2, with TRBD1 identical over 7 bases. The V and J ends lost 2 bases and 0 bases, in that order; junction bases with no gene match: 4. This CDR3 has 16 amino acids. Germline CDR1 LGHNA, CDR2 YNFKEQ. The CDR3 loop is CASSQNRGYSYNEQFF. The CDR3, as DNA: TGTGCCAGCAGCCAAAACAGGGGCTACTCCTACAATGAGCAGTTCTTC.

The chain carries TRBV29-1 and TRBJ1-2, with 7 nucleotides matching TRBD1. The germline gives CDR1 SQVTM, CDR2 ANQGSEA. The CDR3 sequence is 14 residues long. Losses at the gene ends were 4 bases for V and 0 bases for J; bases not matched to a gene: 5. As DNA, the CDR3 is TGCAGCGTTGGGGGACAGTCTTCTAACTATGGCTACACCTTC. The encoded protein is CSVGGQSSNYGYTF.

The chain recombines TRBV10-3 with TRBJ2-7, with D maybe TRBD2 (6 bases). Germline values: CDR1 ENHRY, CDR2 SYGVKD. Trimming shortened V by 4 bases and J by 5 bases, and 12 bases separated the two germline ends. CDR3 length equals 13 residues. CDR3 loop: CAISVGDFHEQYF. Written as DNA, the CDR3 is TGTGCCATCAGTGTCGGGGACTTCCACGAGCAGTACTTC.

The chain carries TRBV28 and TRBJ1-1; D perhaps matches TRBD1 (5 bases). Germline lookup yields CDR1 MDHEN and CDR2 SYDVKM. The CDR3 is 15 amino acids. V lost 6 bases and J lost 1, with 15 bases in between. For the CDR3, the DNA is TGTGCCAGCAGACCTGTGACAGATAGGAACACTGAAGCTTTCTTT. Protein: CASRPVTDRNTEAFF.

The chain carries TRBV4-1 and TRBJ2-2; TRBD2 matches at 7 bases. The V segment lost 2 bases and the J segment 6 bases; nucleotides outside the gene matches: 9. Per the germline V gene, CDR1 is MGHRA and CDR2 is YSYEKL. The length of the CDR3 is 16 residues. CDR3 DNA: TGCGCCAGCAGCCAACCCGGGGAGCGGGGACCCGGGGAGCTGTTTTTT. Encoded protein: CASSQPGERGPGELFF.

Turning to this clone: Within the sample, other DNA sequences also encode this same CDR3. The genes are TRBV5-1 and TRBJ2-3; D may be TRBD1 (5 bases). V lost 0 bases, J lost 4 bases, and 6 bases lay in between. The CDR3 sequence is 13 residues long. CDR1 and CDR2 from the germline V gene are SGHRS and YFSETQ. CDR3 sequence reads: CASSLGGPDTQYF. The CDR3 DNA reads as TGCGCCAGCAGCTTGGGGGGCCCAGATACGCAGTATTTT.

The V call is TRBV29-1, the J call TRBJ2-6; a possible D gene is TRBD2 (6 bases). The germline gives CDR1 SQVTM, CDR2 ANQGSEA. This CDR3 has 14 residues. The germline V and J ends were trimmed by 4 bases and 2 bases, with 9 bases remaining between them. The CDR3 DNA is TGCAGCGTTGTATCTAGCGCTGGGGCCAACGTCCTGACTTTC. Its translation is CSVVSSAGANVLTF.

The genes are TRBV27 and TRBJ2-7, with a tentative D call TRBD1 (6 bases). Trimming cost V 6 bases and J 5 bases, with 17 bases left between them. The germline V gene encodes CDR1 MNHEY and CDR2 SMNVEV (reference sequence). The CDR3 consists of 14 residues. DNA of the CDR3: TGTGCCAGCAGGTCGTCAGGGGCTAAACACGAGCAGTACTTC. This gives the protein CASRSSGAKHEQYF.